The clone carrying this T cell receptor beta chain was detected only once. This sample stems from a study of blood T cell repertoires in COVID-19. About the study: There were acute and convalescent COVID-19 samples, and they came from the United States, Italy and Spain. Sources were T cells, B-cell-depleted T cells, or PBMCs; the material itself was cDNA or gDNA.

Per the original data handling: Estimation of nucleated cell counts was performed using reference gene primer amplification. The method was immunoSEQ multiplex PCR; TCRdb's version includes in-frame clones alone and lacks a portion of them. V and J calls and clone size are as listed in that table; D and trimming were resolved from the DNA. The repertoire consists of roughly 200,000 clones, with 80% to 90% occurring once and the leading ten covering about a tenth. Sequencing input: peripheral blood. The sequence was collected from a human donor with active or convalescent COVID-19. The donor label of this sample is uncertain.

The CDR3 spells CASSLPGDRPNTMMWGNQPQHF. CDR3 DNA sequence: TGTGCCAGCAGTCTCCCCGGCGACAGGCCCAATACGATGATGTGGGGCAATCAGCCCCAGCATTTT. V usage is TRBV27 and J usage is TRBJ1-5; D may be TRBD1 (6 bases). V was shortened by 5 bases and J by 2 bases, with 34 bases between the two germline ends. There are 22 residues in the CDR3. In germline, CDR1 is MNHEY, CDR2 SMNVEV (reference sequence).